The 21 T cell receptor beta chains given below trace back to one sample, sequenced in a study of Graves' ophthalmopathy and Graves' hyperthyroidism. Amplified TCR beta CDR3 regions were obtained using RNA transcripts as template. An initial RT-PCR round employing HTBI primers preceded a second-round multiplex PCR. TCRdb redid the calling of the multiplex PCR reads with MiXCR, one entry per CDR3 protein. The sample lists 400,000 to 450,000 distinct CDR3 sequences; around 20% were seen once. The sequenced material came from peripheral blood. The receptors stem from a woman under 30 with stable Graves' hyperthyroidism.

This clonotype showed up many times. This chain links TRBV11-2 with TRBJ1-2, with D maybe TRBD1 (5 bases). Germline loops: CDR1 SGHAT, CDR2 FQNNGV. This CDR3 region has 15 residues. V was shortened by 5 bases and J by 7 bases, with 20 bases between the two germline ends. DNA of the CDR3: TGTGCCAGCAGCCTAGGGACCGCCGGGCTTGGTGGCTACACCTTC. It encodes CASSLGTAGLGGYTF.

This clonotype was observed at least ten times. This chain links TRBV27 with TRBJ2-7; D possibly corresponds to TRBD2 (5 bases). Trimming removed 5 bases from V and 3 bases from J, with 11 bases in between. This CDR3 has 13 amino acids. The V gene's germline CDR1 is MNHEY and CDR2 SMNVEV (reference sequence). The CDR3 loop reads CASSLLTNYEQYF. The CDR3 bases are TGTGCCAGCAGTCTCCTGACTAACTACGAGCAGTACTTC.

This clonotype came up many times. The chain links TRBV4-3 to TRBJ1-1, with D maybe TRBD1 (5 bases). The CDR3 loop spans 14 amino acids. Trimming shortened V by 1 base and J by 6 bases, and 12 bases separated the two germline ends. CDR1 and CDR2 from the germline V gene are LGHNA and YSLEER. DNA of the CDR3: TGCGCCAGCAGCCAAGGGTGGGGGGTGGCTGAAGCTTTCTTT. Translating it yields CASSQGWGVAEAFF.

This clonotype was detected many times. The chain links TRBV7-3 to TRBJ1-6; tentatively, D is TRBD1 (5 bases). With 0 bases removed from V and 7 bases from J, the gap between germline ends came to 7 bases. Germline assignment: CDR1 SGHTA and CDR2 FQGTGA. The CDR3 is 14 amino acids. The CDR3 sequence: CASSLTRQNSPLHF. CDR3 nucleotides: TGTGCCAGCAGCTTAACCCGACAGAATTCACCCCTCCACTTT.

This clonotype was seen ten or more times. The CDR3 spells CASSEHPLSGEQYF. CDR3 bases: TGTGCCAGCAGCGAACACCCGCTGTCGGGCGAGCAGTACTTC. The V gene is TRBV7-2, the J gene TRBJ2-7, with unresolved D. V was clipped by 5 bases and J by 6 bases, with 17 bases between them. Germline V CDR1 and CDR2: SGHTA, FQGNSA. The CDR3 extends over 14 amino acids.

This clonotype was detected ten times or more. This chain links TRBV12-3 or TRBV12-4 with TRBJ1-5; 10 bases match TRBD1. V dropped 2 bases and J dropped 4; count of bases not matched to a gene: 5. There are 16 residues in the CDR3. In DNA form, the CDR3 reads TGTGCCAGCAGTTTACACGGACAGGGGGGAAATCAGCCCCAGCATTTT. Its protein product is CASSLHGQGGNQPQHF.

The sample holds many counts of this clonotype. V gene TRBV11-2 combines with J gene TRBJ1-5; 7 bases line up with TRBD1. V gave up 5 bases and J gave up 4 bases; unmatched junction bases: 14. The CDR3 is made up of 17 amino acids. Germline V CDR1 and CDR2: SGHAT, FQNNGV. The chain's CDR3 is CASSRGVGAGGNQPQHF. CDR3 nucleotides: TGTGCCAGCAGCCGAGGGGTGGGGGCAGGGGGTAATCAGCCCCAGCATTTT.

The rearrangement uses TRBV20-1 and TRBJ1-1, with a possible D match to TRBD1 (6 bases). This CDR3 spans 14 amino acids. Germline CDR1 reads DFQATT; CDR2 reads SNEGSKA (reference sequence). Trimming removed 2 bases at V and 0 bases at J, with 10 bases between. The CDR3 loop is CSARHGDMNTEAFF. CDR3 in DNA: TGCAGTGCTAGACACGGGGACATGAACACTGAAGCTTTCTTT.

On this clonotype itself: The missing conserved phenylalanine or tryptophan at the end of this CDR3 makes a read error likely. The gene calls are TRBV6-1 and TRBJ1-5; maybe TRBD1 (6 bases). The length of the CDR3 is 16 residues. Germline loops: CDR1 MNHNS, CDR2 SASEGT. V lost 2 bases, J lost 7 bases, and 18 bases lay in between. The CDR3 loop reads CASSEYATGARQPQHS. CDR3 nucleotides: TGTGCCAGCAGTGAATACGCGACAGGTGCGCGCCAGCCCCAGCATTCT.

This clonotype appeared many times. A read error may be the cause here, since a much bigger clone is one base away. The V and J genes are TRBV20-1 and TRBJ1-6, with 11 nucleotides matching TRBD1. The germline gives CDR1 DFQATT, CDR2 SNEGSKA (reference sequence). This CDR3 contains 15 residues. The CDR3 DNA follows: TGCAGTGCTAGAGTCCCGGGACAGGGGGATTCACACCTCCACTTT. Protein product: CSARVPGQGDSHLHF.

This chain joins TRBV7-2 and TRBJ2-5; D is undetermined. The V gene's germline CDR1 is SGHTA and CDR2 FQGNSA. Trimming pared 8 bases from V and 5 bases from J, leaving 9 bases between. This CDR3 is built from 11 residues. Written as DNA, the CDR3 is TGTGCCAGCGCACACGGCGAGACCCAGTACTTC. It specifies CASAHGETQYF.

The rearrangement joins TRBV7-8 to TRBJ1-6; 8 bases line up with TRBD1. Germline V gives CDR1 SGHVS, CDR2 FQNEAQ. V was clipped by 5 bases and J by 4 bases; unmatched bases: 7. This CDR3 is 16 amino acids long. The CDR3: CASSLAGGEYNSPLHF. CDR3 coding DNA: TGTGCCAGCAGCCTCGCAGGGGGCGAGTATAATTCACCCCTCCACTTT.

At least ten counts were recorded for this clonotype. The chain is built from TRBV10-3 and TRBJ2-7; 7 bases agree with TRBD1. The germline gives CDR1 ENHRY, CDR2 SYGVKD. Trimming at V came to 6 bases and at J to 5 bases, leaving 4 bases not matched to a gene. The CDR3 consists of 12 residues. The chain's CDR3 is CAISPTGHEQYF. In DNA form, the CDR3 reads TGTGCCATCAGCCCGACAGGGCACGAGCAGTACTTC.

The genes are TRBV27 and TRBJ1-2; TRBD1 agrees at 9 bases. The junction had 3 bases not matched to a gene; V was cut back by 7 bases and J by 6 bases. Germline-derived CDR1 and CDR2 are MNHEY and SMNVEV (reference sequence). The CDR3 contains 12 residues. The CDR3 spells CASKRTGDGYTF. DNA for the CDR3: TGTGCCAGCAAGAGGACAGGGGATGGCTACACCTTC.

There are many counts of this clonotype. The chain carries TRBV27 and TRBJ1-1; no clear D. In germline, CDR1 is MNHEY, CDR2 SMNVEV (reference sequence). The CDR3 totals 15 residues. The V end was cut by 6 bases, the J end by 1 base, with 15 bases between. CDR3 nucleotide sequence: TGTGCCAGCAGAATGAGGGTTACAGCGAACACTGAAGCTTTCTTT. It specifies CASRMRVTANTEAFF.

CDR3 amino acids: CASSISAGQETQYF. The DNA of the CDR3 is TGTGCCAGCAGTATTAGTGCGGGTCAAGAGACCCAGTACTTC. This chain connects TRBV12-3 or TRBV12-4 to TRBJ2-5, with D possibly being TRBD2 (5 bases). Trimming left V 5 bases short and J 2 bases short, with 12 bases between. The CDR3 sequence is 14 residues long.

This clonotype was detected only a few times. The chain links TRBV3-1 to TRBJ2-2; unclear D gene. This CDR3 contains 15 residues. Germline V gene data show CDR1 as LGHDT and CDR2 as YNNKEL (reference sequence). Trimming removed 4 bases at V and 3 bases at J, with 12 bases between. CDR3 sequence: CASSPNWRDTGELFF. The CDR3 coding sequence is TGTGCCAGCAGCCCCAACTGGCGAGACACCGGGGAGCTGTTTTTT.

V gene TRBV6-1 combines with J gene TRBJ1-2; weak D call: TRBD1 (5 bases). The CDR3 totals 14 residues. The V and J ends lost 6 bases and 5 bases respectively, with 16 bases between them. The germline V gene encodes CDR1 MNHNS and CDR2 SASEGT. The CDR3 region has the DNA TGTGCCAGCAGGCGATCCGGGACGGATTATGGCTACACCTTC. Translated: CASRRSGTDYGYTF.

This clonotype was picked up a small number of times. This chain connects TRBV6-1 to TRBJ2-5; 11 bases match TRBD2. This CDR3 comprises 17 residues. Unmatched junction bases numbered 12, after V lost 7 bases and J lost 2 bases. CDR1 MNHNS and CDR2 SASEGT come from the germline V gene. In nucleotides, the CDR3 is TGTGCCAGCACCTGGAATTCGGCTAGCGGGGGGCAAGAGACCCAGTACTTC. Amino acid sequence: CASTWNSASGGQETQYF.

This clonotype was observed many times. This chain links TRBV6-5 with TRBJ1-1; tentative D call: TRBD1 (5 bases). Trimming shortened V by 10 bases and J by 5 bases, and 17 bases separated the two germline ends. The CDR3 contains 13 residues. Germline V gene lookup returns CDR1 MNHEY and CDR2 SVGAGI. CDR3 protein: CATLFSGGTEAFF. The CDR3 DNA sequence: TGTGCCACCCTTTTCTCGGGGGGGACTGAAGCTTTCTTT.

CDR3 residues: CASSYSVRDSGYTF. The CDR3 DNA is TGTGCCAGCAGTTACTCGGTCAGGGATAGTGGCTACACCTTC. The chain has TRBV6-5 and TRBJ1-2; possible D gene TRBD1, 5 bases. The CDR3 contains 14 residues. V was pared by 0 bases and J by 7 bases, with 12 bases between. Germline V gene lookup returns CDR1 MNHEY and CDR2 SVGAGI.